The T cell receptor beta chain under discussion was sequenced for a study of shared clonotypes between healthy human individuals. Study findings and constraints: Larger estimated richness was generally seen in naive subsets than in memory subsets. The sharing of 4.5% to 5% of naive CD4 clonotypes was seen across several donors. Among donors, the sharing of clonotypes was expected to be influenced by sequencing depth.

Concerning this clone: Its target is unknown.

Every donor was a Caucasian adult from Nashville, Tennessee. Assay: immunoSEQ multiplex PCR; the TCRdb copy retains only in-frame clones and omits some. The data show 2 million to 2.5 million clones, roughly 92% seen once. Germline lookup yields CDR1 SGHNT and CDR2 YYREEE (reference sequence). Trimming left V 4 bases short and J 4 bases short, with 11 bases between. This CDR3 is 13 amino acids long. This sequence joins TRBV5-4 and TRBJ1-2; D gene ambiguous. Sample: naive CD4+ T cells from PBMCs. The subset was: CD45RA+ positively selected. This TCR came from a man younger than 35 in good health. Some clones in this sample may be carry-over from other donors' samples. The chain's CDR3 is CASSLQRLYGYTF. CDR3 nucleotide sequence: TGTGCCAGCAGCCTACAGCGACTCTATGGCTACACCTTC.